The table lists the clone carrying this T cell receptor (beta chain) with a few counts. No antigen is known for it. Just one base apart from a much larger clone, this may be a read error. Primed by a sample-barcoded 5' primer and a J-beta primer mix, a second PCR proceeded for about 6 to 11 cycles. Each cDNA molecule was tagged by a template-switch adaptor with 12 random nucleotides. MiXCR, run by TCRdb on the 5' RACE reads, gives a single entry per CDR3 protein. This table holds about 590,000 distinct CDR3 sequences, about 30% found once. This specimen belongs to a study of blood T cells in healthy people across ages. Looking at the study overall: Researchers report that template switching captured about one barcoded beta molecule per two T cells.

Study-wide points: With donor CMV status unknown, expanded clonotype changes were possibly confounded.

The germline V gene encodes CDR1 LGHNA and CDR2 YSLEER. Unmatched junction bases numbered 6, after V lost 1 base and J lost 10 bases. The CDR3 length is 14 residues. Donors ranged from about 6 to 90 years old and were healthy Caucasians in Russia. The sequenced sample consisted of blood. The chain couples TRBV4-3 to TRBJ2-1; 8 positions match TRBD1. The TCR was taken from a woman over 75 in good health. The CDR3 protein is CASSQGTGPYEQFF. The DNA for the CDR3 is TGCGCCAGCAGCCAAGGGACAGGGCCCTACGAGCAGTTCTTC.